This T cell receptor (beta chain) was documented in a study of blood T cell repertoires in COVID-19. CDR1 and CDR2 (germline): MNHEY, SVGAGI. Germline trimming cut 6 bases from V and 8 bases from J; bases unmatched to any gene: 5. This CDR3 has 14 amino acids. As originally analysed: Reference gene primer amplification gave estimated nucleated cell counts. Produced via immunoSEQ multiplex PCR; TCRdb's table is partial and in-frame only. For V, J and clone size, that table is used; D and trimming come from the DNA. The sample lists about 180,000 clones, 70% to 90% occurring once. This chain links TRBV6-5 with TRBJ2-1; TRBD1 agrees at 12 bases. The TCR comes from a human donor with active or convalescent COVID-19. The donor label of this sample is uncertain. The sample was peripheral blood. The CDR3 DNA sequence: TGTGCCAGCAGCTCGGGACAGGGGGCATATGAGCAGTTCTTC. This gives the protein CASSSGQGAYEQFF.